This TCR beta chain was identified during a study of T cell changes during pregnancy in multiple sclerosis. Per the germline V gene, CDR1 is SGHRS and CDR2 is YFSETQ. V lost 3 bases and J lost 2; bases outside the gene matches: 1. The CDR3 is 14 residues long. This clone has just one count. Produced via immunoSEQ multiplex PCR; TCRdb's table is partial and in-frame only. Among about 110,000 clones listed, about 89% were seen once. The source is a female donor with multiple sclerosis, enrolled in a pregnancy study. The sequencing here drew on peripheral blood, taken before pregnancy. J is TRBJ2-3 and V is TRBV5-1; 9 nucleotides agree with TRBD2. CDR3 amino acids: CASSSSGVTDTQYF. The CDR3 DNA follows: TGCGCCAGCAGCTCTAGCGGGGTCACAGATACGCAGTATTTT. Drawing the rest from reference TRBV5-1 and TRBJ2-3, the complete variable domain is KAGVTQTPRYLIKTRGQQVTLSCSPISGHRSVSWYQQTPGQGLQFLFEYFSETQRNKGNFPGRFSGRQFSNSRSEMNVSTLELGDSALYLCASSSSGVTDTQYFGPGTRLTVL.